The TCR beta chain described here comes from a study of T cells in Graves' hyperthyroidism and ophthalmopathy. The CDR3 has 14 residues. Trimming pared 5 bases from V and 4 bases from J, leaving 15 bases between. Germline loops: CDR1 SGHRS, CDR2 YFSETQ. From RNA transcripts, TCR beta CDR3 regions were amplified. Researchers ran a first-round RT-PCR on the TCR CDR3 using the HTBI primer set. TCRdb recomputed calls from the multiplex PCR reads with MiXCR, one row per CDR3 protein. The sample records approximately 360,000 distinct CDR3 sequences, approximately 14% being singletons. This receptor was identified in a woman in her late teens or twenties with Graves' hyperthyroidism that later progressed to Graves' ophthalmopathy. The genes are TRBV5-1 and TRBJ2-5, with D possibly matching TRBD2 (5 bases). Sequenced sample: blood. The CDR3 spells CASSQELAGETQYF. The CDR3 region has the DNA TGCGCCAGCAGTCAGGAGCTAGCTGGAGAGACCCAGTACTTC.